This T cell receptor (beta chain) was recovered during a study of OX40 agonist ivuxolimab in advanced cancers. Study-level information: Subjects had a mean age of around 63 years, with a range of about 23 to 85; around 80% were male. Study-wide findings and caveats: Relatively little clonal expansion, among the lowest observed, appeared in partial responders at 0.1-3.0 mg/kg. With doses of 0.1 to 3.0 mg/kg, CD4+ and CD8+ blood T cells had undergone clonal expansion by week 6. Expanded clones belonging to CD8+ T cells outnumbered, on average, those of CD4+.

In regard to this clone: What it binds is not known.

The V gene end was trimmed by 5 bases and the J gene end by 5 bases; junction bases not matched to a gene: 5. Germline CDR1 and CDR2: SGHAT and FQDESV (reference sequence). This CDR3 is built from 14 residues. TCRdb keeps only in-frame clones here, not all; method: immunoSEQ multiplex PCR. Among roughly 53,000 clones, around nine tenths were seen once, and the ten largest hold 40% to 65%. The chain carries TRBV11-1 and TRBJ2-7, with 11 bases fitting TRBD1. The specimen comprised CD4+ or CD8+ T cells sorted from blood, sampled in a trial of the OX40 agonist ivuxolimab. This TCR came from an adult with an advanced solid tumor such as melanoma, head and neck, liver or kidney cancer. The CDR3 DNA reads as TGTGCCAGCAGCCTACGGACAGGGGGCCACGAGCAGTACTTC. This sequence encodes CASSLRTGGHEQYF.